A single sample is the source of the 4 T cell receptor beta chains below, sequenced in a study of T cell responses to AZD1222 COVID-19 vaccine. Sequencing was performed with immunoSEQ multiplex PCR; in TCRdb, only in-frame clones are kept and a portion is missing. The sample lists some 110,000 clones, just over 85% occurring once. Sample: peripheral blood, taken on day 0 of AZD1222 vaccination. The receptors shown here come from an adult in good health.

This clone appeared a few times. The genes are TRBV19 and TRBJ1-1; D gene ambiguous. The germline V and J ends were trimmed by 6 bases and 6 bases, with 20 bases remaining between them. CDR1 is LNHDA and CDR2 is SQIVND in the germline V gene (reference sequence). CDR3 length: 15 amino acids. CDR3 DNA: TGTGCCAGTAGGGGAACGGGGAGATTGAGCGCTGAAGCTTTCTTT. Encoded protein: CASRGTGRLSAEAFF.

J is TRBJ1-4 and V is TRBV6-6, with a possible D match to TRBD1 (5 bases). Germline V CDR1 and CDR2: MNHNY, SVGAGI (reference sequence). V was pared by 3 bases and J by 1 base, with 9 bases between. The CDR3 runs 15 residues. The CDR3 is CASSYTGRTNEKLFF. CDR3 bases: TGTGCCAGCAGTTATACAGGACGAACTAATGAAAAACTGTTTTTT.

The CDR3 reads CASSRGGSSYNSPLHF. DNA for the CDR3: TGTGCCAGCAGCCGAGGGGGGAGCTCCTATAATTCACCCCTCCACTTT. The chain joins TRBV7-8 to TRBJ1-6; TRBD1 might be the D (6 bases). This CDR3 has 16 amino acids. Looked up from germline, CDR1 is SGHVS and CDR2 is FQNEAQ. The germline V and J ends were trimmed by 5 bases and 0 bases, with 11 bases remaining between them. The full variable domain, in which reference TRBV7-8 and TRBJ1-6 provide the parts outside the CDR3, is GAGVSQSPRYKVAKRGQDVALRCDPISGHVSLFWYQQALGQGPEFLTYFQNEAQLDKSGLPSDRFFAERPEGSVSTLKIQRTQQEDSAVYLCASSRGGSSYNSPLHFGNGTRLTVT.

This sequence joins TRBV15 and TRBJ1-1, with D uncertain. The CDR3 is 12 amino acids. CDR1 is LNHNV and CDR2 is YYDKDF in the germline V gene (reference sequence). The V gene lost 3 bases and the J gene lost 6 bases, with 8 bases spanning the gap. CDR3 loop: CATSSGVSEAFF. The CDR3 nucleotides read TGTGCCACCAGCAGCGGGGTGTCTGAAGCTTTCTTT.